Listed below are T cell receptor beta chains from one sample, sequenced in a study of cytomegalovirus exposure and HLA in healthy donors. This table comes from immunoSEQ multiplex PCR, and its TCRdb copy is limited to in-frame clones, with some not included. Of over 95,000 clones listed, approximately 80% were seen once; the top ten hold roughly 12%. Sequencing used PBMCs. These receptors all stem from a woman in her thirties or forties in good health and CMV-seropositive. Each CDR3 is given with its conserved first and last residue. A D gene is named only where the DNA matches it firmly. Clone size is stated in some rows and not others, as once, few, many or a class when expanded.

>TRBJ2-1|TRBD2|NA|TRBV6-4
CASSKGTSGYNEQFF
TGTGCCAGCAGCAAAGGGACTAGCGGTTACAATGAGCAGTTCTTC
>TRBJ2-5|NA|NA|TRBV5-1
CASSPRQGGTQYF
TGCGCCAGCAGCCCCAGACAGGGAGGGACCCAGTACTTC
>TRBJ1-1|NA|NA|TRBV9
CASSAHRDTEAFF
TGTGCCAGCAGCGCCCACAGGGACACTGAAGCTTTCTTT
>TRBJ2-2|TRBD2|NA|TRBV27
CASSFNGGNGELFF
TGTGCCAGCAGTTTCAACGGGGGGAACGGGGAGCTGTTTTTT
>TRBJ1-1|NA|once|TRBV2
CASSEGWAGNTEAFF
TGTGCCAGCTCCGAAGGTTGGGCGGGGAACACTGAAGCTTTCTTT
>TRBJ2-7|NA|few|TRBV5-6
CASSFPRESHEQYF
TGTGCCAGCAGCTTCCCCAGGGAATCCCACGAGCAGTACTTC
>TRBJ2-5|NA|NA|TRBV6-1
CASSEFPTRQETQYF
TGTGCCAGCAGTGAATTTCCCACTCGCCAAGAGACCCAGTACTTC
>TRBJ2-1|NA|NA|TRBV30
CAWSGQNSYNEQFF
TGTGCCTGGAGTGGACAGAATAGCTACAATGAGCAGTTCTTC
>TRBJ2-1|TRBD2|NA|TRBV12-5
CASGSLAGGSYNEQFF
TGTGCTAGTGGATCTCTAGCGGGGGGCAGCTACAATGAGCAGTTCTTC
>TRBJ1-1|NA|once|TRBV7-3
CASSLTGGSFEAFF
TGTGCCAGCAGCTTAACAGGGGGATCATTTGAAGCTTTCTTT
>TRBJ2-7|NA|NA|TRBV4-2
CASSQDYIAYEQYF
TGTGCCAGCAGCCAAGATTACATCGCCTACGAGCAGTACTTC
>TRBJ2-5|TRBD2|NA|TRBV5-8
CASSPPGGARPNQETQYF
TGTGCCAGCAGCCCACCGGGGGGGGCCCGACCAAACCAAGAGACCCAGTACTTC
>TRBJ2-7|NA|NA|TRBV7-6
CASSSGLVNEQYF
TGTGCCAGCAGCTCCGGACTGGTGAACGAGCAGTACTTC
>TRBJ2-3|NA|NA|TRBV5-6
CASSRGNTDTQYF
TGTGCCAGCAGCCGGGGGAACACAGATACGCAGTATTTT
>TRBJ2-7|TRBD1|NA|TRBV30
CAWRTGTGRPYEQYF
TGTGCCTGGAGAACCGGGACAGGGAGACCCTACGAGCAGTACTTC
>TRBJ2-3|NA|once|TRBV10-1
CASSDGGGRTDTQYF
TGCGCCAGCAGTGATGGGGGGGGCCGCACAGATACGCAGTATTTT